This T cell receptor beta chain was captured in a study of blood T cell repertoires in COVID-19. Study-wide background: The United States, Italy and Spain supplied acute and convalescent COVID-19 samples. Sources were T cells, B-cell-depleted T cells, or PBMCs; the material itself was cDNA or gDNA.

As originally analysed: Amplification from reference gene primers served as the basis for estimated nucleated cell counts. The assay was immunoSEQ multiplex PCR, and TCRdb's table has in-frame clones only and misses some. The V and J calls and clone size come from that table; D and trimming were worked out from the DNA. The table records almost 200,000 clones, 85% of them present only once. The Seattle site enrolled patients during active infection and followed them longitudinally. This CDR3 region has 15 residues. CDR1 SGHNT and CDR2 YYREEE come from the germline V gene (reference sequence). The V gene lost 4 bases and the J gene lost 3 bases, with 15 bases spanning the gap.

The V and J genes are TRBV5-4 and TRBJ2-3, with a tentative D call TRBD1 (6 bases). The clonotype originates from a man aged 55 to 69 with COVID-19, enrolled during active disease. Sequenced: peripheral blood. The CDR3 DNA follows: TGTGCCAGCAGCGGCACAGGGTTGGAGACAGATACGCAGTATTTT. As protein: CASSGTGLETDTQYF.